This T cell receptor beta chain stems from a study of cytomegalovirus exposure and HLA in healthy donors. General study points: Later analysis suggested most CMV-associated TCR beta chains were HLA-restricted.

CDR3 length: 15 amino acids. The germline V gene has CDR1 MNHEY and CDR2 SMNVEV (reference sequence). The trim removed 2 bases at V and 4 bases at J, leaving 5 bases unmatched. The PCR contained 60 Vbeta and 13 Jbeta primers. Libraries were prepared by immunoSEQ multiplex PCR; TCRdb keeps only in-frame clonotypes and omits some of them. The sample records about 230,000 clones, 70% to 90% being singletons. Notes on this clone: The antigen remains undetermined.

The chain combines TRBV27 with TRBJ2-7; TRBD2 matches 10 bases. The source is a girl aged 2-9 years in good health and CMV-seronegative. The sample comprised PBMCs. CDR3 sequence (DNA): TGTGCCAGCAGTTTAGGGGCTAGCGGGAGATACGAGCAGTACTTC. This translates into CASSLGASGRYEQYF.